This entry describes one TCR beta chain. Its antigen remains unidentified. V gave up 4 bases and J gave up 3 bases; unmatched junction bases: 8. The CDR3 consists of 16 residues. Germline V gene sequence: CDR1 SEHNR, CDR2 FQNEAQ (reference sequence). The sample originates from a study of OX40 agonist ivuxolimab in advanced cancers. In the study overall: Prior anti-PD-1, anti-PD-L1 or anti-CTLA-4 therapy was allowed; more than 30% had some. One hepatocellular carcinoma and a couple of cutaneous melanoma patients partially responded. The study's findings and limits: Undetermined was the antigen specificity of the expanded peripheral T cells.

Drawing of blood for sampling happened at baseline, at cycle 4 day 1, and at cycle 7 day 1. The method was immunoSEQ multiplex PCR; TCRdb's version includes in-frame clones alone and lacks a portion of them. Of around 80,000 clones in the sample, around 90% were seen once. The TCR was taken from an adult with an advanced solid tumor such as melanoma, head and neck, liver or kidney cancer. This rearrangement joins TRBV7-9 to TRBJ2-7; 11 bases map to TRBD2. Source: CD4+ or CD8+ T cells sorted from blood, taken in a trial of the OX40 agonist ivuxolimab. The CDR3 nucleotides read TGTGCCAGCAGCTCCCGGATGGGACTAGCGGACTACGAGCAGTACTTC. It codes for CASSSRMGLADYEQYF.